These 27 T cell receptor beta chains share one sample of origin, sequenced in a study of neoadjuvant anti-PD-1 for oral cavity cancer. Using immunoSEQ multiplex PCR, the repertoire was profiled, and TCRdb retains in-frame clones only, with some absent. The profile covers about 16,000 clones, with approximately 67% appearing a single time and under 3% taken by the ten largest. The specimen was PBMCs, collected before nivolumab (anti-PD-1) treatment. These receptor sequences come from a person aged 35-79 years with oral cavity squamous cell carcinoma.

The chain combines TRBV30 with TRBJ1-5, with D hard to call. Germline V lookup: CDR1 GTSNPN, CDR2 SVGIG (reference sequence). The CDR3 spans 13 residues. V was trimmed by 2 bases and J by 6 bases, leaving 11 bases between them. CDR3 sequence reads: CAWSLKSSQPQHF. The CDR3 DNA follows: TGTGCCTGGAGTCTTAAATCAAGTCAGCCCCAGCATTTT.

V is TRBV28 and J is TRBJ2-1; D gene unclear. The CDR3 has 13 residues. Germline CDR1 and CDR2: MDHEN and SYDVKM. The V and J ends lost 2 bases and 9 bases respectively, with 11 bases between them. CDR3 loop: CASSLRWLGEQFF. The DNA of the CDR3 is TGTGCCAGCAGTTTACGCTGGCTTGGTGAGCAGTTCTTC.

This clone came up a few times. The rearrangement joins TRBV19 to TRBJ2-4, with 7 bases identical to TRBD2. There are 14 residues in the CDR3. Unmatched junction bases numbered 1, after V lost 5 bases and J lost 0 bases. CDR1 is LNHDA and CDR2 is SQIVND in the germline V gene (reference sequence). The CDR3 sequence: CASSSGGAKNIQYF. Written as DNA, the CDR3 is TGTGCCAGTAGTTCGGGGGGAGCCAAAAACATTCAGTACTTC.

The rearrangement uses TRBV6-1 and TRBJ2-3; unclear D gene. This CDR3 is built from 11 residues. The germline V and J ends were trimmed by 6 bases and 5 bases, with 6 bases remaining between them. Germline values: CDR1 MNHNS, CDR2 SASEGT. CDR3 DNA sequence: TGTGCCAGCAGCGGAGTAGATACGCAGTATTTT. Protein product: CASSGVDTQYF.

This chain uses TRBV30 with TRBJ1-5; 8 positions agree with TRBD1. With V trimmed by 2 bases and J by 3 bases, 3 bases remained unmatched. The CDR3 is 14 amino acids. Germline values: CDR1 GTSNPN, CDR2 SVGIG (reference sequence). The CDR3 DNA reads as TGTGCCTGGAGTCGGACAGGGAACAATCAGCCCCAGCATTTT. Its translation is CAWSRTGNNQPQHF.

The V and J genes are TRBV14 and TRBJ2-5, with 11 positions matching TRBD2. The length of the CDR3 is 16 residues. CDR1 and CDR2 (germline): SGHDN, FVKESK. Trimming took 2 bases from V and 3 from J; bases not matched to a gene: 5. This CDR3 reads CASSQLTSGREETQYF. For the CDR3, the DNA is TGTGCCAGCAGCCAATTAACTAGCGGGAGAGAAGAGACCCAGTACTTC.

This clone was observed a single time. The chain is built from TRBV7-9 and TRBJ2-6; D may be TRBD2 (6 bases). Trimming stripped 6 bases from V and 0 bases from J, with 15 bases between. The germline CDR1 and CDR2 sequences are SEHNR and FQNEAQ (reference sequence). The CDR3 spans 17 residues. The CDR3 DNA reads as TGTGCCAGCAGTCTCGGGACTGGGGGCTCTGGGGCCAACGTCCTGACTTTC. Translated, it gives CASSLGTGGSGANVLTF.

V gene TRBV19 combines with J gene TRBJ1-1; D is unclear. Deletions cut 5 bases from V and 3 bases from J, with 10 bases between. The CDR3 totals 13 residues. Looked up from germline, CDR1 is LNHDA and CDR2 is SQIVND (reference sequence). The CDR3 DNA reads TGTGCCAGTAGTTCGACAATGGACACTGAAGCTTTCTTT. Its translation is CASSSTMDTEAFF.

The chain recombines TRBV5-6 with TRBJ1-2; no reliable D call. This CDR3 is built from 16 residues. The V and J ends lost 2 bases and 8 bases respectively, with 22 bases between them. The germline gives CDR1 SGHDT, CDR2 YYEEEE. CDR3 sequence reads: CASSLRTTSVLWGYTF. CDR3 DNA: TGTGCCAGCAGCTTACGGACTACAAGCGTCCTTTGGGGCTACACCTTC.

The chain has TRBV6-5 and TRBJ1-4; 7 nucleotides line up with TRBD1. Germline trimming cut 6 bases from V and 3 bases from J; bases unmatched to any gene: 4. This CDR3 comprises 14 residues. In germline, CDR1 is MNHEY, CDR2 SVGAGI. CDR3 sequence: CASRAQGPNEKLFF. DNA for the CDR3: TGTGCCAGCAGGGCACAGGGGCCTAATGAAAAACTGTTTTTT.

In nucleotides, the CDR3 is TGTGCCAGCAGTGAGGGGGGGTTGTGGAACACCATATATTTT. It codes for CASSEGGLWNTIYF. This chain links TRBV6-1 with TRBJ1-3, with a weak D call TRBD1 (5 bases). The ends were cut back, 3 bases at V and 7 bases at J, with 13 bases in the middle. CDR3 length: 14 amino acids. Germline V lookup: CDR1 MNHNS, CDR2 SASEGT.

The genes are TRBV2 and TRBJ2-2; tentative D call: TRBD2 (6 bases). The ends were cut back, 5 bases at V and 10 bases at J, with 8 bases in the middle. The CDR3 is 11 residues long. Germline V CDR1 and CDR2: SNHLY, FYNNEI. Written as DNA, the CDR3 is TGTGCCAGCAGTTGGACTACGGAGCTGTTTTTT. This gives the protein CASSWTTELFF.

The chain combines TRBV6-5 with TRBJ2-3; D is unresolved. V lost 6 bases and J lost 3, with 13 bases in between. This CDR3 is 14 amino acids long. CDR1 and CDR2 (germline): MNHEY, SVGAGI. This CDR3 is CASSSDDRTDTQYF. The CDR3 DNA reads TGTGCCAGCAGCTCCGACGACCGGACAGATACGCAGTATTTT.

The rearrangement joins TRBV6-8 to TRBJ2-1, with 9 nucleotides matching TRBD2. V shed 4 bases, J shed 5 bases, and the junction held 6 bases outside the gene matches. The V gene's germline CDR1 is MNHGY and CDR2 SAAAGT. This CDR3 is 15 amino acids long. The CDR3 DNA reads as TGTGCCAGCAGTTCACCGACTAGCGGTCACAATGAGCAGTTCTTC. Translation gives CASSSPTSGHNEQFF.

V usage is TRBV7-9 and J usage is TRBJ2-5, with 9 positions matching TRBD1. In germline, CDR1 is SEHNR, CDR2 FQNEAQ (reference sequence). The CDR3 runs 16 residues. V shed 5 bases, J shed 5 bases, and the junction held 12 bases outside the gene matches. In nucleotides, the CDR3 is TGTGCCAGCAGCCCTGAGGGGACAGGGTGGGGGGAGACCCAGTACTTC. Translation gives CASSPEGTGWGETQYF.

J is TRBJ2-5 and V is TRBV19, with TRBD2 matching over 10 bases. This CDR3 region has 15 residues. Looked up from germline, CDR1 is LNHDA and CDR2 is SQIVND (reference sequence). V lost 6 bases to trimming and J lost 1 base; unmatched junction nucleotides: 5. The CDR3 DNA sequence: TGTGCCAGTAGACCGGGACTAGCGATCCAAGAGACCCAGTACTTC. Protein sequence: CASRPGLAIQETQYF.

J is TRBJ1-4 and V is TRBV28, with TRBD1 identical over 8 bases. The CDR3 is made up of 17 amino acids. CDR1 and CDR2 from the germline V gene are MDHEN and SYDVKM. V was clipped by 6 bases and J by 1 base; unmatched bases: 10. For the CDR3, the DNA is TGTGCCAGCAGCCCACCGACAGGGGTGAAAACTAATGAAAAACTGTTTTTT. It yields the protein CASSPPTGVKTNEKLFF.

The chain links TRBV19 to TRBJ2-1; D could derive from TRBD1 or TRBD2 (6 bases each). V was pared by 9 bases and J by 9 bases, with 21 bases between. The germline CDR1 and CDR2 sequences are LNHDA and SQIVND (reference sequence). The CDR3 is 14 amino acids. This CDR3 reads CASFAEGGLGEQFF. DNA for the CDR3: TGTGCCAGCTTTGCGGAGGGGGGCCTGGGTGAGCAGTTCTTC.

CDR3 amino acids: CSFLGTGQYEQYF. As DNA, the CDR3 is TGCAGCTTTCTCGGGACAGGGCAGTACGAGCAGTACTTC. The chain links TRBV29-1 to TRBJ2-7, with 9 bases identical to TRBD1. This CDR3 contains 13 residues. J lost 4 bases, V lost 8 bases, and 9 bases had no gene match. From germline, CDR1 is SQVTM and CDR2 ANQGSEA.

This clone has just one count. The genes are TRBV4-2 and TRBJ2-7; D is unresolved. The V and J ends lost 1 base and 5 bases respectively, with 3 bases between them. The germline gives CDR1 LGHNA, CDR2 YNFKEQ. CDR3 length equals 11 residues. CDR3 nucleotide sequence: TGTGCCAGCAGCCAAGGTAACGAGCAGTACTTC. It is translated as CASSQGNEQYF.

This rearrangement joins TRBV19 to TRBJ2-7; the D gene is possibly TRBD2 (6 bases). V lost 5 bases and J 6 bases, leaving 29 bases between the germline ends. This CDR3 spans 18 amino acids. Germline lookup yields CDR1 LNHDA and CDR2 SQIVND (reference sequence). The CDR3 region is CASSFTPGTPLGASEQYF. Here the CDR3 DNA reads TGTGCCAGTAGTTTCACCCCGGGGACTCCCTTAGGGGCCTCCGAGCAGTACTTC.

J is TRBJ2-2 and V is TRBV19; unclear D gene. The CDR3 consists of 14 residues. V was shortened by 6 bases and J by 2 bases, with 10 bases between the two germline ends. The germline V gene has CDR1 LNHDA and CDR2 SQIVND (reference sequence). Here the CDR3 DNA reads TGTGCCAGTAGAAGTGGATCAAACACCGGGGAGCTGTTTTTT. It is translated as CASRSGSNTGELFF.

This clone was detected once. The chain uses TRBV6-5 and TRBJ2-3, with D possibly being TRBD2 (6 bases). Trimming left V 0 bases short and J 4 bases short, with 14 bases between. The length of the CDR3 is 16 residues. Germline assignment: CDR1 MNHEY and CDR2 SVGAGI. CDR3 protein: CASSYSITGEADTQYF. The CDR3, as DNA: TGTGCCAGCAGTTACTCGATCACGGGAGAGGCAGATACGCAGTATTTT.

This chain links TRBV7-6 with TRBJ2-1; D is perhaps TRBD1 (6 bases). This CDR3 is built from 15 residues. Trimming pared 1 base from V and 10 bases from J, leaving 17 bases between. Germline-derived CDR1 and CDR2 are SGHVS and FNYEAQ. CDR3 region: CASSLEERTDIEQFF. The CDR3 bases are TGTGCCAGCAGCTTAGAGGAGAGGACAGACATCGAGCAGTTCTTC. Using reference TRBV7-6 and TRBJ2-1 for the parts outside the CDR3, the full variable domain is GAGVSQSPRYKVTKRGQDVALRCDPISGHVSLYWYRQALGQGPEFLTYFNYEAQQDKSGLPNDRFSAERPEGSISTLTIQRTEQRDSAMYRCASSLEERTDIEQFFGPGTRLTVL.

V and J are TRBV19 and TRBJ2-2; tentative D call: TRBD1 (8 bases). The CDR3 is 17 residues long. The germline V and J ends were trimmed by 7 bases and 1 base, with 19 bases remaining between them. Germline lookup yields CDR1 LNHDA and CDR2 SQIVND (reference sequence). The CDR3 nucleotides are TGTGCCAGTACTAGAAGGGGGGGACAGGTGAACACCGGGGAGCTGTTTTTT. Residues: CASTRRGGQVNTGELFF.

Here the CDR3 DNA reads TGTGCCAGCAGCTTTGGCGGGCTAACTCAGGGGCCTTACGAGCAGTACTTC. It yields the protein CASSFGGLTQGPYEQYF. V is TRBV5-4 and J is TRBJ2-7; possible D gene TRBD1, 6 bases. CDR3 length: 17 residues. V lost 2 bases to trimming and J lost 4 bases, with 22 bases between them. Germline CDR1 reads SGHNT; CDR2 reads YYREEE (reference sequence).

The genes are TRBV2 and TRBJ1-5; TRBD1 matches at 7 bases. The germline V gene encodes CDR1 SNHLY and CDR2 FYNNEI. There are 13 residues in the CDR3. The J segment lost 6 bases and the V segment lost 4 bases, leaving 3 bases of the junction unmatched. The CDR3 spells CASSGTGGQPQHF. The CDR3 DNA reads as TGTGCCAGCAGTGGGACAGGAGGTCAGCCCCAGCATTTT.